Below, 3 T cell receptor beta chains from the same sample are listed, as sequenced in a study of radiation and T cells in renal cell carcinoma. Sample time point: blood 4 weeks post-SBRT, at nephrectomy. Treatment reported: 15 Gy SBRT to primary tumor, nephrectomy 4 weeks later. TCRdb's copy holds only in-frame clones and misses some; the assay was immunoSEQ multiplex PCR. This sample has around 100,000 clones, with roughly 82% found just once. The specimen comprised blood, sampled from a patient whose treatment included radiotherapy and nephrectomy. The receptors come from a man in his sixties with renal cell carcinoma.

The genes are TRBV9 and TRBJ2-1, with a tentative D call TRBD2 (6 bases). This CDR3 is built from 15 residues. Germline V gene data show CDR1 as SGDLS and CDR2 as YYNGEE. V was pared by 1 base and J by 6 bases, with 14 bases between. CDR3 sequence (DNA): TGTGCCAGCAGCGTATTCGGGAGTGGGGGCAATGAGCAGTTCTTC. Its protein is CASSVFGSGGNEQFF.

This chain connects TRBV27 to TRBJ2-2, with TRBD2 matching 9 bases. V was pared by 2 bases and J by 4 bases, with 2 bases of the junction left unmatched. Germline CDR1 MNHEY, CDR2 SMNVEV (reference sequence). This CDR3 contains 15 residues. This CDR3 is CASSLGTSITGELFF. As DNA, the CDR3 is TGTGCCAGCAGTTTAGGGACTAGCATCACCGGGGAGCTGTTTTTT.

V and J are TRBV19 and TRBJ2-7, with 8 bases matching TRBD1. Germline values: CDR1 LNHDA, CDR2 SQIVND (reference sequence). With V trimmed by 10 bases and J by 1 base, 6 bases remained unmatched. The CDR3 has 13 amino acids. CDR3 sequence (DNA): TGTGCCACCGGACAGGGCTTTTCCTACGAGCAGTACTTC. This sequence encodes CATGQGFSYEQYF.